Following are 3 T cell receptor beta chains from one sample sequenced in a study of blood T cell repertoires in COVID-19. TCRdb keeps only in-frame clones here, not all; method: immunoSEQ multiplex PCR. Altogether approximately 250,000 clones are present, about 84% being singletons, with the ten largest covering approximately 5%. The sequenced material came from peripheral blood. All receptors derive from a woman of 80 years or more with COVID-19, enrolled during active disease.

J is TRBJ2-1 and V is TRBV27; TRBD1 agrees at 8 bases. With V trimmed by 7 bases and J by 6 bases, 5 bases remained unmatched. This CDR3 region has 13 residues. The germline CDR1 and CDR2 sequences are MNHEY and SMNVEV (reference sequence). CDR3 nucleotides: TGTGCCAGCAAAAGAACAGGGGGCAATGAGCAGTTCTTC. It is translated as CASKRTGGNEQFF.

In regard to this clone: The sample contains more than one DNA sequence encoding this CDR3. CDR3 sequence: CASSQTGGSTEAFF. For the CDR3, the DNA is TGTGCCAGCAGTCAAACGGGGGGGAGCACTGAAGCTTTCTTT. The chain joins TRBV6-5 to TRBJ1-1, with a weak D call TRBD1 (5 bases). The CDR3 runs 14 residues. Germline CDR1 and CDR2: MNHEY and SVGAGI. V was trimmed by 5 bases and J by 4 bases, leaving 14 bases between them.

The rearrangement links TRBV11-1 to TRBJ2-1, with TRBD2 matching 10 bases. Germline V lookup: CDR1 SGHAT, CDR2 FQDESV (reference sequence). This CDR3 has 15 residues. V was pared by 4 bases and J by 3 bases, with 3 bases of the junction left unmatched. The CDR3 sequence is CASSSGTSVYNEQFF. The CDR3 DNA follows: TGTGCCAGCAGCTCCGGGACTAGCGTCTACAATGAGCAGTTCTTC.